The 28 T cell receptor beta chains below were found in one sample sequenced in a study of identical twins. TCRdb redid the calling of the 5' RACE reads with MiXCR, one entry per CDR3 protein. The sample holds some 1,700,000 distinct CDR3 sequences, 25% to 35% seen once. Sequenced input: cord blood. Receptor source: a newborn girl in good health.

This clonotype was seen repeatedly, ten times or more. This chain joins TRBV6-6 and TRBJ2-7; a weak D match, TRBD1 (7 bases). From germline, CDR1 is MNHNY and CDR2 SVGAGI (reference sequence). This CDR3 has 14 residues. V lost 6 bases and J lost 2, with 14 bases in between. Here the CDR3 reads CASSGGDRTYEQYF. DNA of the CDR3: TGTGCCAGCAGCGGAGGGGACAGAACCTACGAGCAGTACTTC.

The rearrangement links TRBV6-6 to TRBJ2-1; 9 nucleotides line up with TRBD1. The V segment lost 5 bases and the J segment 7 bases; nucleotides outside the gene matches: 6. Per the germline V gene, CDR1 is MNHNY and CDR2 is SVGAGI (reference sequence). The CDR3 extends over 14 amino acids. The CDR3: CASSRPGTGNEQFF. The CDR3 DNA reads as TGTGCCAGCAGTCGTCCCGGGACAGGGAATGAGCAGTTCTTC.

This clonotype was seen more than once but under ten times. The V call is TRBV9, the J call TRBJ2-7; no clear D gene. V lost 1 base and J lost 11, with 1 base in between. The V gene's germline CDR1 is SGDLS and CDR2 YYNGEE. The CDR3 length is 8 residues. In DNA, the CDR3 is TGTGCCAGCAGCGTAAAGTACTTC. Translated, it gives CASSVKYF.

This clonotype appeared a few times. The chain joins TRBV6-5 to TRBJ2-5; D not resolved. V lost 6 bases and J 0 bases, leaving 14 bases between the germline ends. Germline V gene sequence: CDR1 MNHEY, CDR2 SVGAGI. The CDR3 sequence is 15 residues long. The CDR3 coding sequence is TGTGCCAGCAGAAGAACCAGGTCTTACCAAGAGACCCAGTACTTC. This codes for CASRRTRSYQETQYF.

With regard to this clonotype: It may be a read error: a sequence one base away is much more abundant. The J gene is TRBJ2-1, the V gene TRBV5-1; possibly TRBD1 for D (5 bases). The length of the CDR3 is 14 residues. Deletions cut 1 base from V and 3 bases from J, with 8 bases between. Germline CDR1 is SGHRS and CDR2 is YFSETQ. The CDR3 bases are TGCGCCAGCAGCTTGCAGGGCTACTACAATGAGCAGTTCTTC. Translated, it gives CASSLQGYYNEQFF.

In this sample, this clonotype turned up a few times. The V call is TRBV10-3, the J call TRBJ2-1; 8 bases are shared with TRBD1. With V trimmed by 9 bases and J by 7 bases, 8 bases remained unmatched. The germline V gene has CDR1 ENHRY and CDR2 SYGVKD. The CDR3 is 13 amino acids. This chain's CDR3 is CAISPTGANEQFF. The CDR3 DNA reads as TGTGCCATTAGCCCGACAGGGGCGAATGAGCAGTTCTTC.

The table lists this clonotype with a few counts. J is TRBJ2-3 and V is TRBV15, with TRBD2 as a possible D gene (6 bases). Germline CDR1 reads LNHNV; CDR2 reads YYDKDF (reference sequence). The V gene lost 3 bases and the J gene lost 6 bases, with 13 bases spanning the gap. The length of the CDR3 is 14 residues. CDR3 sequence (DNA): TGTGCCACCAGCAGGGAGGGGAGTTCCGATACGCAGTATTTT. It specifies CATSREGSSDTQYF. Full variable domain (rest looked up from reference TRBV15 and TRBJ2-3): DAMVIQNPRYQVTQFGKPVTLSCSQTLNHNVMYWYQQKSSQAPKLLFHYYDKDFNNEADTPDNFQSRRPNTSFCFLDIRSPGLGDTAMYLCATSREGSSDTQYFGPGTRLTVL.

A note on this clonotype: This CDR3 fails to terminate in the conserved phenylalanine or tryptophan, so it likely reflects a read error. The rearrangement joins TRBV5-6 to TRBJ2-4; the D is unclear. The J call may be faulty, since TRBJ2-7 better matches the DNA end. The CDR3 is 11 residues long. The germline CDR1 and CDR2 sequences are SGHDT and YYEEEE. CDR3 loop: CASSFSSEQYL. CDR3 sequence (DNA): TGTGCCAGCAGCTTTTCTTCCGAGCAGTACCTC.

The chain recombines TRBV25-1 with TRBJ1-4, with a weak D call TRBD1 (6 bases). V shed 2 bases and J shed 7 bases, with 8 bases lying between them. CDR1 MGHDK and CDR2 SYGVNS come from the germline V gene. The CDR3 consists of 13 residues. CDR3 amino acids: CASSERGTEKLFF. The CDR3 region has the DNA TGTGCCAGCAGTGAAAGGGGGACTGAAAAACTGTTTTTT.

The sample holds one count of this clonotype. This chain joins TRBV20-1 and TRBJ2-1; the D gene is possibly TRBD2 (7 bases). The V gene lost 5 bases and the J gene lost 3 bases, with 14 bases spanning the gap. The length of the CDR3 is 14 residues. Germline V gene sequence: CDR1 DFQATT, CDR2 SNEGSKA (reference sequence). The CDR3 region is CSAPARGLYNEQFF. CDR3 DNA: TGCAGTGCTCCGGCGCGGGGGCTCTACAATGAGCAGTTCTTC.

There are many counts of this clonotype. This chain links TRBV12-3 or TRBV12-4 with TRBJ1-2; TRBD1 might be the D (6 bases). V dropped 2 bases and J dropped 6 bases, with 10 bases sitting between them. There are 13 residues in the CDR3. The CDR3 loop reads CASSLRRGDGYTF. CDR3 DNA: TGTGCCAGCAGTTTAAGGAGGGGGGATGGCTACACCTTC.

The V call is TRBV5-1, the J call TRBJ2-7; 7 bases agree with TRBD1. Germline CDR1 SGHRS, CDR2 YFSETQ. The J segment lost 2 bases and the V segment lost 7 bases, leaving 12 bases of the junction unmatched. The CDR3 sequence is 15 residues long. The CDR3 DNA sequence: TGCGCCAGCGGCTACAATCCGGGACAGCCCTACGAGCAGTACTTC. Amino acids: CASGYNPGQPYEQYF.

Many counts were recorded for this clonotype. The V call is TRBV18, the J call TRBJ2-3, with a weak D call TRBD1 (5 bases). Germline V CDR1 and CDR2: KGHSH, LQKENI. The V gene lost 8 bases and the J gene lost 2 bases, with 11 bases spanning the gap. The CDR3 contains 13 residues. CDR3 DNA sequence: TGTGCCAGCAGCCCCGGACACACAGATACGCAGTATTTT. Protein sequence: CASSPGHTDTQYF.

The CDR3 sequence: CASSLTGTGVEQYF. CDR3 bases: TGTGCCAGCAGCCTCACGGGGACAGGGGTAGAGCAGTACTTC. The V and J genes are TRBV7-8 and TRBJ2-5; 10 nucleotides match TRBD1. With 5 bases clipped from V and 11 bases from J, the junction kept 11 bases outside the gene matches. The CDR3 runs to 14 residues. In germline, CDR1 is SGHVS, CDR2 FQNEAQ.

The rearrangement joins TRBV6-5 to TRBJ2-7; unclear D gene. The V end was cut by 6 bases, the J end by 7 bases, with 13 bases between. The length of the CDR3 is 12 residues. Per the germline V gene, CDR1 is MNHEY and CDR2 is SVGAGI. The DNA of the CDR3 is TGTGCCAGCAGCTTCGCGTTTGGGGAGCAGTACTTC. It specifies CASSFAFGEQYF.

The chain combines TRBV7-2 with TRBJ2-1; 12 nucleotides line up with TRBD2. The CDR3 covers 18 residues. V shed 0 bases and J 7 bases; nucleotides not matched to a gene: 10. CDR1 is SGHTA, CDR2 FQGNSA, per germline. The CDR3 sequence: CASSLAAVTSGRQNEQFF. The CDR3 DNA sequence: TGTGCCAGCAGCTTAGCAGCCGTTACTAGCGGGAGGCAAAATGAGCAGTTCTTC.

The chain joins TRBV3-1 to TRBJ1-4; D gene ambiguous. Germline V lookup: CDR1 LGHDT, CDR2 YNNKEL (reference sequence). CDR3 length: 17 residues. Trimming cost V 0 bases and J 3 bases, with 14 bases left between them. In nucleotides, the CDR3 is TGTGCCAGCAGCCAAGAGGGCGGGATTCGGGCTAATGAAAAACTGTTTTTT. It encodes CASSQEGGIRANEKLFF.

The V call is TRBV28, the J call TRBJ1-1, with 8 bases identical to TRBD1. CDR3 size: 14 residues. Germline V CDR1 and CDR2: MDHEN, SYDVKM. V dropped 3 bases and J dropped 5; count of bases not matched to a gene: 5. The CDR3 nucleotides are TGTGCCAGCAGTTTTGGACAGGGATCAACTGAAGCTTTCTTT. This encodes CASSFGQGSTEAFF.

The V and J genes are TRBV7-3 and TRBJ2-1; 10 bases align to TRBD2. V was pared by 5 bases and J by 8 bases, with 12 bases of the junction left unmatched. CDR3 length: 16 amino acids. CDR1 is SGHTA, CDR2 FQGTGA, per germline. As DNA, the CDR3 is TGTGCCAGCAGCCTACTAGCGGGATGGTCGATAGATGAGCAGTTCTTC. Its protein is CASSLLAGWSIDEQFF.

This clonotype turned up a few times. The chain couples TRBV7-2 to TRBJ2-3; a possible D gene is TRBD2 (5 bases). V lost 2 bases to trimming and J lost 3 bases, with 9 bases between them. The germline gives CDR1 SGHTA, CDR2 FQGNSA. This CDR3 has 14 amino acids. Here the CDR3 reads CASSLRLMTDTQYF. Here the CDR3 DNA reads TGTGCCAGCAGCTTACGACTAATGACAGATACGCAGTATTTT.

The genes are TRBV6-1 and TRBJ1-2; D is uncertain. This CDR3 is built from 13 residues. Per germline, CDR1 MNHNS and CDR2 SASEGT. The V gene lost 3 bases and the J gene lost 2 bases, with 7 bases spanning the gap. CDR3 in DNA: TGTGCCAGCAGTGACAGCCGGAACTATGGCTACACCTTC. The encoded protein is CASSDSRNYGYTF.

This clonotype came up many times. V is TRBV6-5 and J is TRBJ2-5, with D hard to call. This CDR3 region has 13 residues. From germline, CDR1 is MNHEY and CDR2 SVGAGI. V lost 0 bases, J lost 9 bases, and 11 bases lay in between. Here the CDR3 DNA reads TGTGCCAGCAGTTACTCGAGAGGAAGCCCCCAGTACTTC. As protein: CASSYSRGSPQYF.

The J gene is TRBJ2-7, the V gene TRBV12-3 or TRBV12-4; 12 bases are shared with TRBD2. V lost 5 bases, J lost 10 bases, and 9 bases stayed unmatched. The CDR3 length is 14 residues. The CDR3 loop reads CASSRRTSGTIQYF. In nucleotides, the CDR3 is TGTGCCAGCAGTCGTCGGACTAGCGGGACTATTCAGTACTTC.

The chain joins TRBV14 to TRBJ2-7, with no clear D. The CDR3 totals 16 residues. Germline V gene lookup returns CDR1 SGHDN and CDR2 FVKESK. The V end was cut by 2 bases, the J end by 2 bases, with 16 bases between. The CDR3, as DNA: TGTGCCAGCAGCCAAAGGGTAAGGATACAAGCCTACGAGCAGTACTTC. Its protein product is CASSQRVRIQAYEQYF.

This clonotype was observed a handful of times. The chain is built from TRBV6-5 and TRBJ2-3; D gene unclear. The ends were cut back, 2 bases at V and 0 bases at J, with 9 bases in the middle. Germline CDR1 reads MNHEY; CDR2 reads SVGAGI. This CDR3 is built from 15 residues. CDR3 protein: CASSYAATSTDTQYF. CDR3 coding DNA: TGTGCCAGCAGTTACGCGGCAACTAGCACAGATACGCAGTATTTT.

This clonotype was seen a few times. This rearrangement joins TRBV7-2 to TRBJ2-3; unclear D gene. Per germline, CDR1 SGHTA and CDR2 FQGNSA. The CDR3 runs to 13 residues. V dropped 0 bases and J dropped 4 bases, with 5 bases sitting between them. CDR3: CASSLAFSDTQYF. The DNA for the CDR3 is TGTGCCAGCAGCTTAGCCTTTTCAGATACGCAGTATTTT.

This clonotype showed up just once. The chain recombines TRBV6-5 with TRBJ1-2; D gene uncertain. V lost 2 bases and J lost 4, with 11 bases in between. The germline CDR1 and CDR2 sequences are MNHEY and SVGAGI. CDR3 length equals 14 residues. CDR3 region: CASSYGGQSYGYTF. The CDR3 DNA sequence: TGTGCCAGCAGTTACGGAGGGCAAAGCTATGGCTACACCTTC.

This clonotype was seen a handful of times. The CDR3, as DNA: TGCAGTGCATTTCCGCAGGGTTTCTTCTACGAGCAGTACTTC. It codes for CSAFPQGFFYEQYF. This chain uses TRBV20-1 with TRBJ2-7; D may be TRBD1 (5 bases). Germline V gives CDR1 DFQATT, CDR2 SNEGSKA (reference sequence). The length of the CDR3 is 14 residues. Trimming removed 6 bases from V and 3 bases from J, with 18 bases in between.